Reported below is one TCR beta chain. The antigen remains undetermined. This sample is part of a study of cytomegalovirus exposure and HLA in healthy donors. Primers included in the PCR were 60 Vbeta and 13 Jbeta primers. TCRdb keeps only in-frame clones here, not all; method: immunoSEQ multiplex PCR. Of about 120,000 clones in the sample, approximately 75% were seen once. Study results and limitations: Cytomegalovirus-associated status was assigned to around 160 TCR beta chains. 87-base-pair reads could not separate some V segments, including TRBV6-2 and TRBV6-3.

Unmatched junction bases numbered 3, after V lost 6 bases and J lost 10 bases. Germline lookup yields CDR1 MNHEY and CDR2 SVGAGI. The CDR3 is 11 amino acids. The chain links TRBV6-5 to TRBJ2-3; 8 bases are a match to TRBD1. The receptor's source is a man between 40 and 49 years old in good health and CMV-seronegative. Material: PBMCs. The CDR3 DNA sequence: TGTGCCAGCAGACAGACAGGGGCGCAGTATTTT. It codes for CASRQTGAQYF.